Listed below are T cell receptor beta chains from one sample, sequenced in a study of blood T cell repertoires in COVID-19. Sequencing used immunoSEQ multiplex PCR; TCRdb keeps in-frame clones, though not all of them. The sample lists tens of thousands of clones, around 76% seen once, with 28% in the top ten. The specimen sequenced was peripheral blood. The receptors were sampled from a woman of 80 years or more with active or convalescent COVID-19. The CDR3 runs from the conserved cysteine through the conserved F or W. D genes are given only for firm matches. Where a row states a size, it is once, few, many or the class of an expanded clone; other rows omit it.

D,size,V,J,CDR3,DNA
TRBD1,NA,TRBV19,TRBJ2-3,CASSTLDRGQGDTQYF,TGTGCCAGTAGTACCCTTGACAGGGGGCAAGGAGATACGCAGTATTTT
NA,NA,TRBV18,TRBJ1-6,CASSPESSYNSPLHF,TGTGCCAGCTCACCAGAGAGCTCCTATAATTCACCCCTCCACTTT
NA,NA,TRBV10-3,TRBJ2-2,CAISLVTGYGELFF,TGTGCCATCAGCCTGGTTACGGGATACGGGGAGCTGTTTTTT
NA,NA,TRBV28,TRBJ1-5,CASSLSGGGLNQPQHF,TGTGCCAGCAGTTTATCCGGTGGTGGACTCAATCAGCCCCAGCATTTT
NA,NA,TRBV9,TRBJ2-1,CASSVGAGVSIYNEQFF,TGTGCCAGCAGCGTAGGCGCAGGGGTCAGTATATACAATGAGCAGTTCTTC
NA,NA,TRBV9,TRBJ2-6,CASSVGRRTDSFGANVLTF,TGTGCCAGCAGCGTAGGAAGGAGGACAGACAGTTTTGGGGCCAACGTCCTGACTTTC
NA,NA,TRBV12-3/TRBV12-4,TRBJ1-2,CASSGVRRYGYTF,TGTGCCAGCAGCGGGGTTCGGAGATATGGCTACACCTTC
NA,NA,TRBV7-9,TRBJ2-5,CASSLARGSGETQYF,TGTGCCAGCAGCTTAGCGCGGGGCAGCGGTGAGACCCAGTACTTC
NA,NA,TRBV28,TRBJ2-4,CASVSGGAKNIQYF,TGTGCCAGCGTGTCAGGCGGGGCCAAAAACATTCAGTACTTC
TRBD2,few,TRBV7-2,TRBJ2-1,CASSLDIAGARRMEQFF,TGTGCCAGCAGCTTAGATATAGCGGGGGCCCGAAGGATGGAGCAGTTCTTC